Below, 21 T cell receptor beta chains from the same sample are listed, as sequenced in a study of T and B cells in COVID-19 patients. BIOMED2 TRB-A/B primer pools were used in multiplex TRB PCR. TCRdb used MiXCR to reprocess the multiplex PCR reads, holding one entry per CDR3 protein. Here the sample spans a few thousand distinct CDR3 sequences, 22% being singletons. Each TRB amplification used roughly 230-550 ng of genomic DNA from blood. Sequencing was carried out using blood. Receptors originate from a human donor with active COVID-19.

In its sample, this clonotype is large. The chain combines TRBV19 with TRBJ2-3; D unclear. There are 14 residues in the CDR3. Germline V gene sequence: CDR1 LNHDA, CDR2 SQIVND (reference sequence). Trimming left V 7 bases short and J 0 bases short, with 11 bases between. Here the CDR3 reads CASKPGPSTDTQYF. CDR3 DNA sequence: TGTGCCAGTAAGCCAGGTCCTAGCACAGATACGCAGTATTTT.

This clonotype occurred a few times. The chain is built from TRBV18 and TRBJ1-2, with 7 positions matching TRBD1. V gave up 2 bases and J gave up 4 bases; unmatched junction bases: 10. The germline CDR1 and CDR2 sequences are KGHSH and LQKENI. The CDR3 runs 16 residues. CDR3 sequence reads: CASSPKETGLIYGYTF. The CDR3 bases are TGTGCCAGCTCACCAAAGGAGACAGGGCTTATCTATGGCTACACCTTC.

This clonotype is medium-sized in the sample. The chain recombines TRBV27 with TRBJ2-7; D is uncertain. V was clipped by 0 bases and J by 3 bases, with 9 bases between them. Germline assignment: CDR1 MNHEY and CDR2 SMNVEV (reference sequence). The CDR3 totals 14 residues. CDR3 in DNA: TGTGCCAGCAGTTTATCTACAGCATACTACGAGCAGTACTTC. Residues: CASSLSTAYYEQYF.

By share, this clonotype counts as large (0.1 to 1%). The CDR3 DNA reads as TGTGCCAGTAGTGGGCGACTAGCGGAAGAGACCCAGTACTTC. Its translation: CASSGRLAEETQYF. The chain joins TRBV19 to TRBJ2-5, with 9 bases matching TRBD2. V dropped 5 bases and J dropped 3; count of bases not matched to a gene: 4. Germline loops: CDR1 LNHDA, CDR2 SQIVND (reference sequence). The CDR3 sequence is 14 residues long.

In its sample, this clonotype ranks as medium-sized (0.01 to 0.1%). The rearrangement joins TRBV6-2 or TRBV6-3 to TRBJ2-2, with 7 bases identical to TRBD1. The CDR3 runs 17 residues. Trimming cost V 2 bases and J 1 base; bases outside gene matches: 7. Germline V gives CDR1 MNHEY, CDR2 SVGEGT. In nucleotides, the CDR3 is TGTGCCAGCAGTTACGGGGCGGACAGGAAGAACACCGGGGAGCTGTTTTTT. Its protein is CASSYGADRKNTGELFF.

The CDR3 bases are TGTGCCAGCAGTTACAGGGACAGCAATCAGCCCCAGCATTTT. Translated, it gives CASSYRDSNQPQHF. J is TRBJ1-5 and V is TRBV6-2 or TRBV6-3; tentative D call: TRBD1 (5 bases). The V end was cut by 2 bases, the J end by 1 base, with 6 bases between. CDR3 size: 14 residues. Germline V lookup: CDR1 MNHEY, CDR2 SVGEGT.

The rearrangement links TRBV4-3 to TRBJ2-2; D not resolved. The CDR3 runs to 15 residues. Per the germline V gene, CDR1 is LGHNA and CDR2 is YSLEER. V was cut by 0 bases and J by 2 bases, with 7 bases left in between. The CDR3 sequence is CASSQEGHNTGELFF. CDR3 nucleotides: TGCGCCAGCAGCCAAGAGGGTCACAACACCGGGGAGCTGTTTTTT.

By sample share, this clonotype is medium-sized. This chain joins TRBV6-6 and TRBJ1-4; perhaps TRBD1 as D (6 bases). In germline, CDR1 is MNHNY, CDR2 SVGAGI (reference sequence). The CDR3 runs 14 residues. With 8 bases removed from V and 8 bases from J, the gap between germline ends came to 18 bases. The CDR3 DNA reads TGTGCCAGCCGCGCCGGGGGGCTAGGGGAAAAACTGTTTTTT. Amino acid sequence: CASRAGGLGEKLFF.

The CDR3 nucleotides read TGTGCCAGCAGCCCGCAGGGGGGGTCCTATGGCTACACCTTC. Protein product: CASSPQGGSYGYTF. This chain uses TRBV5-4 with TRBJ1-2, with 7 bases that match TRBD1. This CDR3 region has 14 residues. Per germline, CDR1 SGHNT and CDR2 YYREEE (reference sequence). V shed 4 bases and J 4 bases; nucleotides not matched to a gene: 7.

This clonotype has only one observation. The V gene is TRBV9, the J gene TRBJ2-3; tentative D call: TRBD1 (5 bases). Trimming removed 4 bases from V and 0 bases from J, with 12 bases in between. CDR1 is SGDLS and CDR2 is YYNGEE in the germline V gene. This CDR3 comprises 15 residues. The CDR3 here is CASSPRTPSTDTQYF. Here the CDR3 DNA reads TGTGCCAGCAGCCCTCGGACACCAAGCACAGATACGCAGTATTTT.

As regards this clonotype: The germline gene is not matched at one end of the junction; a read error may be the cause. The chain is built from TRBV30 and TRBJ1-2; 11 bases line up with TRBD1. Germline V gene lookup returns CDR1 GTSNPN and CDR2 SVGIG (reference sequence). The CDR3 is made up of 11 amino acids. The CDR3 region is CAWSGTGGCTF. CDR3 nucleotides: TGTGCCTGGAGTGGGACAGGGGGCTGCACCTTC.

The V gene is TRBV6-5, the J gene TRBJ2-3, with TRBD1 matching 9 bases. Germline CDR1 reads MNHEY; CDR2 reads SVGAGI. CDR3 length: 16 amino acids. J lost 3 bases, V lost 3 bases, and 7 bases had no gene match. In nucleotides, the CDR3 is TGTGCCAGCAGTTATTCCCGGGACAGGGCGACAGATACGCAGTATTTT. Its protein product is CASSYSRDRATDTQYF.

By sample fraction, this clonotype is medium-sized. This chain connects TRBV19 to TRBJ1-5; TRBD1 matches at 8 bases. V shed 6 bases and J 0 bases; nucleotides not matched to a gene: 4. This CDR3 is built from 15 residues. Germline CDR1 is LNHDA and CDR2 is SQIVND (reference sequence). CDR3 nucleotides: TGTGCCAGTAGCCGACAGGGGAATAGCAATCAGCCCCAGCATTTT. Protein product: CASSRQGNSNQPQHF. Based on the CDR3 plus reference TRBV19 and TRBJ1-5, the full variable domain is DGGITQSPKYLFRKEGQNVTLSCEQNLNHDAMYWYRQDPGQGLRLIYYSQIVNDFQKGDIAEGYSVSREKKESFPLTVTSAQKNPTAFYLCASSRQGNSNQPQHFGDGTRLSIL.

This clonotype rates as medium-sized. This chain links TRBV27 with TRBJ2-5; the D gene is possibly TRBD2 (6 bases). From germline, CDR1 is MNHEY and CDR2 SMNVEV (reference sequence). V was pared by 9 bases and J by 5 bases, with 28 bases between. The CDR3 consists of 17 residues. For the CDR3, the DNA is TGTGCCAGACGGGACCCCGGAGGGGCGAGGCGAGGCGAGACCCAGTACTTC. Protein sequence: CARRDPGGARRGETQYF.

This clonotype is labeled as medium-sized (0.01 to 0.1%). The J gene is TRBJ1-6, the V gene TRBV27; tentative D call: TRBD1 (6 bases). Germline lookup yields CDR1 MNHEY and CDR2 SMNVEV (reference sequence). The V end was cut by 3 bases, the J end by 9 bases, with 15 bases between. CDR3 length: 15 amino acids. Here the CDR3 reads CASSFTQGTGSPLHF. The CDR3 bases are TGTGCCAGCAGTTTCACGCAGGGGACGGGTTCACCCCTCCACTTT.

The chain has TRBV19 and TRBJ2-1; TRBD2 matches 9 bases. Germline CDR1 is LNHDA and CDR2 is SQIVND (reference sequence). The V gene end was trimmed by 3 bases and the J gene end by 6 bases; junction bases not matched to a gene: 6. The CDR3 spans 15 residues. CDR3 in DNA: TGTGCCAGTAGTATGGGGCTAGCGGGACCCAATGAGCAGTTCTTC. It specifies CASSMGLAGPNEQFF.

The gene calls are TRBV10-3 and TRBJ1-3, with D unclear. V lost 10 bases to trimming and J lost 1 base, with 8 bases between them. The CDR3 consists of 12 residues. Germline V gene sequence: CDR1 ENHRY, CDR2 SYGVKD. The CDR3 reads CATVDSGNTIYF. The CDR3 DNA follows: TGTGCCACCGTTGATTCTGGAAACACCATATATTTT.

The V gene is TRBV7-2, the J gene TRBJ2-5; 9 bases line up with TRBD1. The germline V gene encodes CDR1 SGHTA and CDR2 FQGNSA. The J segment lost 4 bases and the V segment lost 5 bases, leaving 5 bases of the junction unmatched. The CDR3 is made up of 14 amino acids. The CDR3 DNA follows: TGTGCCAGCAGCCAAGGGACAGGGCTAGAGACCCAGTACTTC. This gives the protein CASSQGTGLETQYF.

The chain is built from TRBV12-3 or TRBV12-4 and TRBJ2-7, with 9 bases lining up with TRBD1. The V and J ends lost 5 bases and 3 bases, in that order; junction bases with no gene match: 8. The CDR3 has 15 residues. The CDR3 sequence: CASSGGDRVNYEQYF. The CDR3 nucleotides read TGTGCCAGCAGTGGAGGGGACAGGGTCAACTACGAGCAGTACTTC.

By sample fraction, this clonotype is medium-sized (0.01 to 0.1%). In nucleotides, the CDR3 is TGTGCCAGCAGTTACCTCTTGGTAGCGGATAGGAATGAGCAGTTCTTC. Translation: CASSYLLVADRNEQFF. V usage is TRBV6-2 or TRBV6-3 and J usage is TRBJ2-1; D possibly corresponds to TRBD2 (6 bases). This CDR3 comprises 16 residues. Germline assignment: CDR1 MNHEY and CDR2 SVGEGT. V was shortened by 2 bases and J by 7 bases, with 18 bases between the two germline ends.

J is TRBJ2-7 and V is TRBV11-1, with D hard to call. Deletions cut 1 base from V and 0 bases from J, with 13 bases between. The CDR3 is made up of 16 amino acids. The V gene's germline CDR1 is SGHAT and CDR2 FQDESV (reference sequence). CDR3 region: CASSLVLMAGSYEQYF. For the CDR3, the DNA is TGTGCCAGCAGCTTAGTCTTGATGGCAGGCTCCTACGAGCAGTACTTC.